This T cell receptor (beta chain) was obtained from a study of blood T cell repertoires in COVID-19. Study at large: From the United States, Italy and Spain came samples of acute and convalescent COVID-19. Nucleic acid was either cDNA or gDNA, and it came from T cells, B-cell-depleted T cells, or PBMCs.

The CDR3 consists of 14 residues. From germline, CDR1 is SGHNT and CDR2 YYREEE (reference sequence). Trimming removed 4 bases from V and 4 bases from J, with 11 bases in between. Per the authors' pipeline: Amplification of reference gene primers was used by the study to estimate nucleated cell counts. Here immunoSEQ multiplex PCR was the method, and the copy in TCRdb shows in-frame clones only, minus some. D and trimming come from the DNA, and the V and J calls and clone size come from that table. The data show roughly 150,000 clones, over 80% seen once. The sample taken for sequencing was peripheral blood. The rearrangement joins TRBV5-4 to TRBJ1-4; D ambiguous. This TCR came from a woman older than 75 with COVID-19, enrolled during active disease. In nucleotides, the CDR3 is TGTGCCAGCAGCCCCGGGAGGGATAATGAAAAACTGTTTTTT. It is translated as CASSPGRDNEKLFF.